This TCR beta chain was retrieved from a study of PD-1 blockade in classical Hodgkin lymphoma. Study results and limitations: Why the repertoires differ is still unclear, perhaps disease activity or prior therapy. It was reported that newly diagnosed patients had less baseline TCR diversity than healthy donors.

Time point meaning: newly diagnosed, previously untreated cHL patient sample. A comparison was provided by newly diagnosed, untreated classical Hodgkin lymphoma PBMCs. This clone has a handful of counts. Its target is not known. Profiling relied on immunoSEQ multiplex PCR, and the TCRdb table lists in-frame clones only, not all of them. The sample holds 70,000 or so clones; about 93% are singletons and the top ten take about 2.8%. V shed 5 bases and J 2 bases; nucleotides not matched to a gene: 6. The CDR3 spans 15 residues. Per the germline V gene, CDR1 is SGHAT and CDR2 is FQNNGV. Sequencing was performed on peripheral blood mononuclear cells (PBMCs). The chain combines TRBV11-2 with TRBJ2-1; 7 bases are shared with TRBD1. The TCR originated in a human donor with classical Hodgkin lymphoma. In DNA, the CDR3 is TGTGCCAGCAGCCTACAGGGGCGAACCTACAATGAGCAGTTCTTC. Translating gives CASSLQGRTYNEQFF.